One sample yielded the 18 T cell receptor beta chains listed below, sequenced in a study of radiation and T cells in renal cell carcinoma. Documented time point: blood 4 weeks post-SBRT, at nephrectomy. Treatment denoted: 15 Gy SBRT to primary tumor, nephrectomy 4 weeks later. Profiling relied on immunoSEQ multiplex PCR, and the TCRdb table lists in-frame clones only, not all of them. The sample lists 130,000 to 150,000 clones; 75% to 90% were seen once. The sample consisted of blood, taken from a patient whose treatment included radiotherapy and nephrectomy. The source is a woman aged 45-65 years with renal cell carcinoma.

The V and J genes are TRBV4-3 and TRBJ2-3; D is tentatively TRBD1 or TRBD2 (5 bases each). The CDR3 totals 16 residues. The germline V and J ends were trimmed by 1 base and 4 bases, with 15 bases remaining between them. The germline gives CDR1 LGHNA, CDR2 YSLEER. The CDR3 DNA is TGCGCCAGCAGCCAAGGCGCTCTCCGAGGGGCAGATACGCAGTATTTT. It specifies CASSQGALRGADTQYF.

This clone has just one count. This chain uses TRBV5-1 with TRBJ2-3, with D possibly TRBD2 on 5 matching bases. The CDR3 has 18 amino acids. Germline CDR1 and CDR2: SGHRS and YFSETQ. V was cut by 0 bases and J by 6 bases, with 23 bases left in between. The CDR3 nucleotides are TGCGCCAGCAGCTTGGGACGGGGAATCTCGTTTGGGGAGGATACGCAGTATTTT. As protein: CASSLGRGISFGEDTQYF.

This clone was counted a single time. The V gene is TRBV9, the J gene TRBJ1-4; 9 bases align to TRBD1. Germline trimming cut 4 bases from V and 7 bases from J; bases unmatched to any gene: 11. From germline, CDR1 is SGDLS and CDR2 YYNGEE. The CDR3 is made up of 16 amino acids. The CDR3 protein is CASSTTPGQGSEKLFF. CDR3 sequence (DNA): TGTGCCAGCAGCACGACCCCGGGACAGGGAAGTGAAAAACTGTTTTTT.

The genes are TRBV7-2 and TRBJ2-7, with unresolved D. V lost 1 base and J lost 2, with 9 bases in between. Germline V CDR1 and CDR2: SGHTA, FQGNSA. The CDR3 has 14 residues. The CDR3 loop reads CASSLDLGAYEQYF. The CDR3 nucleotides read TGTGCCAGCAGCTTAGATCTCGGAGCCTACGAGCAGTACTTC.

The chain recombines TRBV2 with TRBJ1-1; perhaps TRBD1 as D (5 bases). V was cut by 6 bases and J by 8 bases, with 13 bases left in between. This CDR3 has 12 residues. The germline gives CDR1 SNHLY, CDR2 FYNNEI. The CDR3 DNA is TGTGCCAGCAGCTCAGGGTGGGTCGAAGCTTTCTTT. This gives the protein CASSSGWVEAFF.

This rearrangement joins TRBV5-1 to TRBJ2-5, with 8 nucleotides matching TRBD2. Germline CDR1 and CDR2: SGHRS and YFSETQ. CDR3 size: 15 residues. Trimming took 3 bases from V and 5 from J; bases not matched to a gene: 9. The CDR3 DNA follows: TGCGCCAGCAGCTCGGGCCGGGGGGGCCAGGAGACCCAGTACTTC. This encodes CASSSGRGGQETQYF.

This chain uses TRBV5-8 with TRBJ1-2, with 11 positions matching TRBD1. V shed 4 bases, J shed 3 bases, and the junction held 5 bases outside the gene matches. The CDR3 has 15 residues. In germline, CDR1 is SGHTS, CDR2 YDEGEE. CDR3 sequence: CASSPRTGGYYGYTF. The CDR3 region has the DNA TGTGCCAGCAGCCCGAGGACAGGGGGCTACTATGGCTACACCTTC.

The rearrangement uses TRBV7-2 and TRBJ2-7; D is unclear. The V gene's germline CDR1 is SGHTA and CDR2 FQGNSA. The V end was cut by 1 base, the J end by 3 bases, with 7 bases between. The CDR3 is 13 residues long. CDR3 bases: TGTGCCAGCAGCTTAGAAAGCTTCTACGAGCAGTACTTC. Translation: CASSLESFYEQYF.

The V call is TRBV7-2, the J call TRBJ2-1; D call uncertain. Germline lookup yields CDR1 SGHTA and CDR2 FQGNSA. Trimming shortened V by 1 base and J by 10 bases, and 8 bases separated the two germline ends. This CDR3 spans 12 amino acids. As DNA, the CDR3 is TGTGCCAGCAGCTTAGGTCGGCTAGAGCAGTTCTTC. Amino acids: CASSLGRLEQFF.

The chain joins TRBV29-1 to TRBJ2-3; 10 bases are a match to TRBD1. V gave up 5 bases and J gave up 3 bases; unmatched junction bases: 5. The CDR3 runs 14 residues. CDR1 SQVTM and CDR2 ANQGSEA come from the germline V gene. The CDR3 DNA reads as TGCAGCGTTAGACAGGGGGCTTGGACAGATACGCAGTATTTT. Amino acids: CSVRQGAWTDTQYF.

V is TRBV5-1 and J is TRBJ2-3; TRBD1 matches at 11 bases. The CDR3 totals 17 residues. CDR1 and CDR2 from the germline V gene are SGHRS and YFSETQ. V trimming: 4 bases; J trimming: 3 bases; junction bases outside the gene matches: 10. As DNA, the CDR3 is TGCGCCAGCAGCGCTCGGACAGGGGGCATGAGAACAGATACGCAGTATTTT. Residues: CASSARTGGMRTDTQYF.

The V call is TRBV6-6, the J call TRBJ1-1; 7 positions agree with TRBD1. The CDR3 totals 15 residues. Unmatched junction bases numbered 4, after V lost 2 bases and J lost 1 base. CDR1 and CDR2 from the germline V gene are MNHNY and SVGAGI (reference sequence). For the CDR3, the DNA is TGTGCCAGCAGTTACCAGGGGGTGGAGAACACTGAAGCTTTCTTT. Translating gives CASSYQGVENTEAFF.

V and J are TRBV7-9 and TRBJ2-6, with D hard to call. The length of the CDR3 is 13 residues. Germline assignment: CDR1 SEHNR and CDR2 FQNEAQ (reference sequence). Trimming took 6 bases from V and 0 from J, leaving 3 bases between them. The CDR3 DNA is TGTGCCAGCAGTTACTCTGGGGCCAACGTCCTGACTTTC. Protein sequence: CASSYSGANVLTF.

The V gene is TRBV9, the J gene TRBJ1-2, with a tentative D call TRBD1 (6 bases). V was cut by 3 bases and J by 7 bases, with 19 bases left in between. The CDR3 has 15 residues. Germline V CDR1 and CDR2: SGDLS, YYNGEE. Here the CDR3 reads CASSGGTPYARGYTF. In DNA form, the CDR3 reads TGTGCCAGCAGCGGAGGGACACCCTACGCGCGTGGCTACACCTTC.

The genes are TRBV7-8 and TRBJ2-5; 7 bases agree with TRBD1. Germline V gene data show CDR1 as SGHVS and CDR2 as FQNEAQ. This CDR3 is built from 14 residues. Unmatched junction bases numbered 5, after V lost 5 bases and J lost 2 bases. The CDR3 reads CASSRGTDQETQYF. CDR3 sequence (DNA): TGTGCCAGCAGCCGAGGGACAGATCAAGAGACCCAGTACTTC.

The chain employs TRBV11-3 and TRBJ2-3; the match to TRBD1 covers 7 bases. This CDR3 spans 13 amino acids. Trimming cost V 5 bases and J 5 bases; bases outside gene matches: 4. Germline values: CDR1 SGHNT, CDR2 YENEEA. The CDR3 loop reads CASSLQGEDTQYF. The CDR3 bases are TGTGCCAGCAGCCTGCAGGGGGAAGATACGCAGTATTTT.

CDR3 sequence (DNA): TGTGCCAGCAGCCCTCAGACTAGCGGGGGTGACGGGGAGCTGTTTTTT. Amino acid sequence: CASSPQTSGGDGELFF. This chain connects TRBV9 to TRBJ2-2, with 12 bases that match TRBD2. The V gene end was trimmed by 4 bases and the J gene end by 7 bases; junction bases not matched to a gene: 8. CDR3 length equals 16 residues. Germline V lookup: CDR1 SGDLS, CDR2 YYNGEE.

This clone was counted only a few times. This sequence joins TRBV5-6 and TRBJ2-5; 7 nucleotides align to TRBD1. There are 15 residues in the CDR3. The V segment lost 0 bases and the J segment 4 bases; nucleotides outside the gene matches: 6. The germline V gene encodes CDR1 SGHDT and CDR2 YYEEEE. The CDR3, as DNA: TGTGCCAGCAGCTTGGCTCCGGGACAGTCAGAGACCCAGTACTTC. Protein: CASSLAPGQSETQYF.